This T cell receptor beta chain was profiled in a study of CD8+CD57+ T cells in acquired aplastic anemia. TCR beta VDJ and CDR3 profiles were obtained from a genomic DNA template. TCRdb fed the reads into MiXCR, producing one record per CDR3 protein. The sample shows 120,000 or so distinct CDR3 sequences, approximately 40% of them seen only once. The CDR3 spans 15 residues. In germline, CDR1 is MNHNS, CDR2 SASEGT. V shed 3 bases and J shed 2 bases, with 12 bases lying between them. This clonotype was seen a few times. Patients picked for sequencing had shown CD8+CD57+ cell expansion detected by flow cytometry.

This receptor was taken from a human donor with aplastic anemia. The sequenced sample was sorted CD4+, CD8+, or CD8+CD57+ T cells (not recorded which) from PBMCs. V and J are TRBV6-1 and TRBJ2-3; D remains ambiguous. CDR3 residues: CASSDPSGVTDTQYF. In DNA form, the CDR3 reads TGTGCCAGCAGTGACCCCTCTGGAGTCACAGATACGCAGTATTTT.